There are a few counts of the clone carrying this T cell receptor (beta chain). What it binds is unknown. Each CDR3 protein gets one entry after TCRdb re-called the reads with MiXCR. The table lists 50,000 to 65,000 distinct CDR3 sequences, over 15% of them singletons. This record belongs to a study of T cell repertoires in cytomegalovirus infection. Study context: Newly reported HLA-C-restricted and thoroughly characterized HLA-B-restricted CMV epitopes were employed.

Sequencing used CD8+ T cells from cultured PBMCs, obtained from culture after CMV antigen stimulation. The origin of this receptor is a human donor in good health (CMV status not recorded). Some clones in this sample may be carry-over from other donors' samples.

The CDR3 DNA follows: TGTGCCAGCAGCTACGACTGGAGCAATCAGCCCCAGCATTTT. Translation gives CASSYDWSNQPQHF. This chain joins TRBV7-2 and TRBJ1-5; D is undetermined. The V gene's germline CDR1 is SGHTA and CDR2 FQGNSA. V was shortened by 4 bases and J by 1 base, with 8 bases between the two germline ends. The CDR3 totals 14 residues. The full variable domain, rest sourced from reference TRBV7-2 and TRBJ1-5, is GAGVSQSPSNKVTEKGKDVELRCDPISGHTALYWYRQSLGQGLEFLIYFQGNSAPDKSGLPSDRFSAERTGGSVSTLTIQRTQQEDSAVYLCASSYDWSNQPQHFGDGTRLSIL.